This T cell receptor (beta chain) is drawn from a study of T-cell memory formation after mild COVID-19. Study-level background: Clusters of TCRs were largely donor specific.

The CDR3 is 13 residues long. The ends were cut back, 6 bases at V and 7 bases at J, with 15 bases in the middle. Study results and caveats: Day 15 to 85 contractors were CD4/CD8 balanced; later expanders leaned CD4+. Several responding clones turned up in pre-infection memory, indicating that cross-reactive memory may have taken part.

Only a few counts were recorded for this clonotype. The antigen is undetermined. Using constant-segment primers, 5'RACE produced TCR alpha and TCR beta cDNA libraries carrying sample barcodes and UMIs. TCRdb re-analysed the 5' RACE reads in MiXCR, keeping a single row per CDR3 protein. The sample contains approximately 210,000 distinct CDR3 sequences, around 17% of which appear only once. V is TRBV12-3 or TRBV12-4 and J is TRBJ1-2; D is undetermined. The sample consisted of PBMCs or a T cell subset sorted from them (not recorded which). This receptor was taken from an adult woman who had mild COVID-19 (a few samples of this study predate the infection). Cell type and time point are not known. The CDR3 nucleotides are TGTGCCAGCAGGGCGAGGCCCTCGGCTGGCTACACCTTC. Translation gives CASRARPSAGYTF.